Detailed here is one T cell receptor beta chain. The CDR3 is 12 amino acids. Germline assignment: CDR1 MNHEY and CDR2 SVGEGT. Trimming removed 2 bases from V and 8 bases from J, with 6 bases in between. These data belong to a study of blood T cell repertoires in COVID-19. Study-level information: There were acute and convalescent COVID-19 samples, and they came from the United States, Italy and Spain. T cells, B-cell-depleted T cells, or PBMCs provided the cDNA or gDNA that served as material.

Methods used by the authors: It was from reference gene primer amplification that nucleated cell counts were estimated. Repertoires were generated with immunoSEQ multiplex PCR, while TCRdb's copy carries only in-frame clones and drops some. For V, J and clone size, that table is used; D and trimming come from the DNA. Here the sample spans a few hundred thousand clones, about 80% being singletons. The cohort comprised adults aged about 18 to 100 years residing in approximately 25 US areas. The sequenced sample was PBMCs or T cells enriched from blood (not recorded which). The clonotype originates from a man aged 50 to 59 who had recovered from COVID-19. The chain combines TRBV6-2 or TRBV6-3 with TRBJ1-4; D gene uncertain. The CDR3 nucleotides are TGTGCCAGCAGTTACAATTTAGAAAAACTGTTTTTT. Amino acids: CASSYNLEKLFF.